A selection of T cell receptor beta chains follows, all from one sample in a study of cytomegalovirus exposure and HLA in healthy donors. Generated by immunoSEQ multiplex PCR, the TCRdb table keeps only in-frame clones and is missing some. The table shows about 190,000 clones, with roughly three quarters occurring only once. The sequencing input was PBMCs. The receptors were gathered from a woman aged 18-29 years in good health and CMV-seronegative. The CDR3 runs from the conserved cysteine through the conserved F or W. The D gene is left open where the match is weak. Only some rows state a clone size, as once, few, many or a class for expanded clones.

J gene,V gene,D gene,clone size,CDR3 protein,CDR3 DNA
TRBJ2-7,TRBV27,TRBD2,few,CASSLSTSGNEQYF,TGTGCCAGCAGTTTATCGACTAGCGGGAACGAGCAGTACTTC
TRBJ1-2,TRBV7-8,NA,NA,CASSLSADYGYTF,TGTGCCAGCAGCTTATCTGCGGACTATGGCTACACCTTC
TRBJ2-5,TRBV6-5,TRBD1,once,CASSPRTGPETQYF,TGTGCCAGCAGTCCGCGGACAGGGCCAGAGACCCAGTACTTC
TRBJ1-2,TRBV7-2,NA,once,CASSLERGNYGYTF,TGTGCCAGCAGCTTAGAGCGCGGGAACTATGGCTACACCTTC
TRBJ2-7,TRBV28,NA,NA,CASSFDISSYEQYF,TGTGCCAGCAGTTTTGACATCAGCTCCTACGAGCAGTACTTC
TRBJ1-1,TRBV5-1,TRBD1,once,CASSLEGQGAKNTEAFF,TGCGCCAGCAGCTTGGAGGGACAGGGGGCTAAGAACACTGAAGCTTTCTTT
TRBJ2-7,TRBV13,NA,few,CASSFETDPESYEQYF,TGTGCCAGCAGCTTTGAGACAGACCCCGAATCCTACGAGCAGTACTTC
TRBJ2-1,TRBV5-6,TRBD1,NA,CASSLLDREPYNEQFF,TGTGCCAGCAGCTTGCTGGACAGGGAACCTTACAATGAGCAGTTCTTC
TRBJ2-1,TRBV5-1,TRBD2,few,CASTDRDGRGYEQFF,TGCGCCAGCACCGACCGGGACGGGAGGGGCTATGAGCAGTTCTTC
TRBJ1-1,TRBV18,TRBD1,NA,CASSREGAHPEAFF,TGTGCCAGCTCCCGGGAGGGGGCGCATCCTGAAGCTTTCTTT
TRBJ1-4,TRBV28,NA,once,CASSLQSAGDEKLFF,TGTGCCAGCAGTTTACAGTCGGCAGGGGATGAAAAACTGTTTTTT
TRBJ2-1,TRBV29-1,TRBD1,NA,CSVEVRQGADNEQFF,TGCAGCGTTGAAGTTCGACAGGGGGCGGATAATGAGCAGTTCTTC
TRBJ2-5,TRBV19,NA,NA,CASSIEGVETQYF,TGTGCCAGTAGTATCGAGGGTGTAGAGACCCAGTACTTC
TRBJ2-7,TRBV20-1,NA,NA,CSAGLDTQQYF,TGCAGTGCCGGACTGGATACTCAGCAGTACTTC
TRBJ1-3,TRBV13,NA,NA,CASSLGLSSGNTIYF,TGTGCCAGCAGCTTAGGGCTGAGCTCTGGAAACACCATATATTTT
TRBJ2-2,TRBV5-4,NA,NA,CASSLFRGENTGELFF,TGTGCCAGCAGCTTGTTCCGCGGGGAGAACACCGGGGAGCTGTTTTTT
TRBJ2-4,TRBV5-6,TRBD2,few,CASSRTSATIQYF,TGTGCCAGCAGCCGGACTAGCGCAACGATTCAGTACTTC
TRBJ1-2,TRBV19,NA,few,CASSTPGANYGYTF,TGTGCCAGTAGTACCCCCGGGGCTAACTATGGCTACACCTTC
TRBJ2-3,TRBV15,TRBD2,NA,CATSRDRVAGGLSTDTQYF,TGTGCCACCAGCAGAGATCGGGTAGCGGGGGGCCTTAGCACAGATACGCAGTATTTT
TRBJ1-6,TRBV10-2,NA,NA,CASSKTQYSPLHF,TGCGCCAGCAGTAAGACACAGTATTCACCCCTCCACTTT
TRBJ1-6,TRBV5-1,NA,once,CASSSISGQLNSPLHF,TGCGCCAGCAGCTCAATTTCGGGACAACTTAATTCACCCCTCCACTTT
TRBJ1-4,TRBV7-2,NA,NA,CASSLTLGEKLFF,TGTGCCAGCAGCCTAACCCTAGGAGAAAAACTGTTTTTT
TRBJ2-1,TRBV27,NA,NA,CASSLQGTYNEQFF,TGTGCCAGCAGTTTACAGGGCACCTACAATGAGCAGTTCTTC
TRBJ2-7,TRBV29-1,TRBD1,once,CSVPDLGPQGYEQYF,TGCAGCGTTCCCGACCTCGGACCACAGGGGTACGAGCAGTACTTC
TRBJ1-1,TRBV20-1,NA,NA,CSGSAAEAFF,TGCAGTGGGTCGGCGGCTGAAGCTTTCTTT
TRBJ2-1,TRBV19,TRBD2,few,CASSIGSADPGTTYNEQFF,TGTGCCAGTAGTATAGGTTCAGCGGATCCAGGGACTACTTACAATGAGCAGTTCTTC
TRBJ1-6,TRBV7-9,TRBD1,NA,CASSPGLGQGASPLHF,TGTGCCAGCAGCCCGGGGCTGGGACAGGGAGCTTCACCCCTCCACTTT
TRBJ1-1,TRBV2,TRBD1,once,CASGTANTEAFF,TGTGCCAGCGGGACAGCGAACACTGAAGCTTTCTTT
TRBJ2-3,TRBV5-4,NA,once,CASSLELVEGTDTQYF,TGTGCCAGCAGCTTGGAACTAGTTGAGGGCACAGATACGCAGTATTTT
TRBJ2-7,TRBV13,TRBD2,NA,CASSSGTSYEQYF,TGTGCCAGCAGCTCTGGGACTAGTTACGAGCAGTACTTC
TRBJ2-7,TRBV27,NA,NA,CASSTANEQYF,TGTGCCAGCAGCACTGCCAACGAGCAGTACTTC
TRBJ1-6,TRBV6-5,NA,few,CASSFDRSNSPLHF,TGTGCCAGCAGCTTCGACAGGAGTAATTCACCCCTCCACTTT
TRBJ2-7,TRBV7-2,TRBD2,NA,CASSLATSGASYEQYF,TGTGCCAGCAGCTTAGCGACTAGCGGGGCCTCCTACGAGCAGTACTTC
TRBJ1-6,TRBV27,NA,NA,CASSLGQERSPLHF,TGTGCCAGCAGTTTAGGGCAGGAAAGGTCACCCCTCCACTTT
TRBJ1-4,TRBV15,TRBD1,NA,CATSSRQGGEKLFF,TGTGCCACCAGCTCCCGCCAGGGGGGTGAAAAACTGTTTTTT
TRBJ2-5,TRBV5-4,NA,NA,CASSLDIQETQYF,TGTGCCAGCAGCTTAGACATACAAGAGACCCAGTACTTC
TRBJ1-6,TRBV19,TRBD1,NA,CASSPGQNVAPLHF,TGTGCCAGTAGCCCGGGACAGAATGTGGCACCCCTCCACTTT
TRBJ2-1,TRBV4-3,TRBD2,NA,CASSHVLAGGGDEQFF,TGCGCCAGCAGCCACGTACTAGCGGGAGGGGGTGATGAGCAGTTCTTC
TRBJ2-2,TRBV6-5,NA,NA,CAIRRGTGELFF,TGTGCCATACGGCGGGGCACCGGGGAACTGTTTTTT
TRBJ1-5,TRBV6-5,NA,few,CASSRQEVGYQPQHF,TGTGCCAGCAGTCGACAGGAGGTTGGGTATCAGCCCCAGCATTTT
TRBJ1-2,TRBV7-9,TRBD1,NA,CASSLTGGDYGYTF,TGTGCCAGCAGCTTAACAGGGGGCGACTATGGCTACACCTTC
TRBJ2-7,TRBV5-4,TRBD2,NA,CASSNPLGGSRPTQYF,TGTGCCAGCAGTAACCCCCTGGGGGGGTCAAGACCTACGCAGTACTTC
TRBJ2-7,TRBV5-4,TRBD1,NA,CASSPHRTGVYEQYF,TGTGCCAGCAGCCCCCATAGGACAGGGGTCTACGAGCAGTACTTC
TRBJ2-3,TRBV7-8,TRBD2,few,CASSHRGREASTDTQYF,TGTGCCAGCAGCCACCGGGGCCGGGAGGCGAGCACAGATACGCAGTATTTT
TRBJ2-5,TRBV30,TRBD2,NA,CAWSVLAGKQETQYF,TGTGCCTGGAGTGTACTAGCGGGAAAGCAAGAGACCCAGTACTTC